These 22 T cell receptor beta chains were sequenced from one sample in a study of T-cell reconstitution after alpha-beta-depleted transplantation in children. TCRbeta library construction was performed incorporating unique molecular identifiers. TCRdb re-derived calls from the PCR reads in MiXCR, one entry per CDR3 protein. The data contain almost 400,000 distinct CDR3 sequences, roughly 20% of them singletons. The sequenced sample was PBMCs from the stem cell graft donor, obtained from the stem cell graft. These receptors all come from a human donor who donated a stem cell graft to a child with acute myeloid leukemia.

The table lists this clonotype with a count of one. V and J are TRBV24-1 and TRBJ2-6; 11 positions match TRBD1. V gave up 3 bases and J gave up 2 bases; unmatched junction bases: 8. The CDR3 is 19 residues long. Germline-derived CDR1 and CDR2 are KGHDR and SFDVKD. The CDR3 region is CATSDIRDRGNTGANVLTF. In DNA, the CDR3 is TGTGCCACCAGTGATATCCGGGACAGGGGGAATACTGGGGCCAACGTCCTGACTTTC.

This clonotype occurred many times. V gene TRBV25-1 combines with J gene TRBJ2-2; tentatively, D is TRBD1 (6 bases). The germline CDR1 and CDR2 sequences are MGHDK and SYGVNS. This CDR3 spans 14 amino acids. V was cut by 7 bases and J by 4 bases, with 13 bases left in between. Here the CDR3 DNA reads TGTGCCAGCACGGTGGGGGCGTTCACCGGGGAGCTGTTTTTT. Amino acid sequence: CASTVGAFTGELFF.

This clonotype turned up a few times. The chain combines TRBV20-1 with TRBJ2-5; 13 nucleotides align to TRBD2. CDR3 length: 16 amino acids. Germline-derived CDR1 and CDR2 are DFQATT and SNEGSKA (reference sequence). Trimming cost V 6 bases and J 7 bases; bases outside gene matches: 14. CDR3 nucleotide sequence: TGCAGTGCCCGACCGGGACTAGCGGGATTATCTGGGACCCAGTACTTC. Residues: CSARPGLAGLSGTQYF.

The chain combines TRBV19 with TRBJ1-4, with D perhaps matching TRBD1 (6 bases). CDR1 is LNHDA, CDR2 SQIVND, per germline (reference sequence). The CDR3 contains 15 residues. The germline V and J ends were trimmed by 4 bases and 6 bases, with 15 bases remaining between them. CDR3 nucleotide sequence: TGTGCCAGTAGTACCCCGGGACATGGGGATGAAAAACTGTTTTTT. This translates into CASSTPGHGDEKLFF.

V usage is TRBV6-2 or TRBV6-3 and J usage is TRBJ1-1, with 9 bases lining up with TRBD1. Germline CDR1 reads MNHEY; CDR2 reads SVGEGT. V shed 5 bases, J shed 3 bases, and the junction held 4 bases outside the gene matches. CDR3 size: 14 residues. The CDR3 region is CASSHRGPYTEAFF. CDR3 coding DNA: TGTGCCAGCAGTCACAGGGGGCCCTACACTGAAGCTTTCTTT.

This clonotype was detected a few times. The CDR3 sequence: CASSLPGSYQETQYF. CDR3 in DNA: TGCGCCAGCAGCTTGCCGGGGTCCTACCAAGAGACCCAGTACTTC. The V gene is TRBV5-1, the J gene TRBJ2-5; possible D gene TRBD2, 5 bases. The CDR3 totals 15 residues. V was shortened by 1 base and J by 0 bases, with 10 bases between the two germline ends. CDR1 is SGHRS, CDR2 YFSETQ, per germline.

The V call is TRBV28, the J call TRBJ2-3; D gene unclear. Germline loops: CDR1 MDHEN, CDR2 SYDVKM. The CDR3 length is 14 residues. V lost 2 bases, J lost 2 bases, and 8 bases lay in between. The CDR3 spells CASSLDTDTDTQYF. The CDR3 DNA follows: TGTGCCAGCAGTTTAGACACCGACACAGATACGCAGTATTTT.

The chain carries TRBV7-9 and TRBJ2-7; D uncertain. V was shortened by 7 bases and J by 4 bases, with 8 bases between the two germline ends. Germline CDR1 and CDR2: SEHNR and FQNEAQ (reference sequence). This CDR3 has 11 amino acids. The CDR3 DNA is TGTGCCAGCATGGTCGGTTACGAGCAGTACTTC. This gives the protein CASMVGYEQYF.

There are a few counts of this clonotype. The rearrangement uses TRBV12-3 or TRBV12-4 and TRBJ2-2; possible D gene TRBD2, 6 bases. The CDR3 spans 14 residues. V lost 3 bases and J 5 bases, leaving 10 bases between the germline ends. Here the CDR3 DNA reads TGTGCCAGCAGTTTCGGGGGTTATACCGGGGAGCTGTTTTTT. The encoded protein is CASSFGGYTGELFF.

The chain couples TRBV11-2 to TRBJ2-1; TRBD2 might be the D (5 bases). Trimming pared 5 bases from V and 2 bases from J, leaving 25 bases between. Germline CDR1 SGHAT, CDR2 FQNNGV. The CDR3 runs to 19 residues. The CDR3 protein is CASSELLRSGLDTYNEQFF. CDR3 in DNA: TGTGCCAGCAGCGAACTGTTGCGCTCAGGACTGGATACCTACAATGAGCAGTTCTTC.

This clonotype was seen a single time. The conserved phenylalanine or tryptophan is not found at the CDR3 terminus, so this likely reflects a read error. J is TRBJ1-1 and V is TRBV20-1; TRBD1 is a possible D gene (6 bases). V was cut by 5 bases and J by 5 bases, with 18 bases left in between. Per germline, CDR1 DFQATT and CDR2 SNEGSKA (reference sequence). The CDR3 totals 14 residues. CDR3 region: CSAPRGGAKTEAFC. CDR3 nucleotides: TGCAGTGCTCCGAGGGGGGGCGCGAAGACTGAAGCTTTCTGT.

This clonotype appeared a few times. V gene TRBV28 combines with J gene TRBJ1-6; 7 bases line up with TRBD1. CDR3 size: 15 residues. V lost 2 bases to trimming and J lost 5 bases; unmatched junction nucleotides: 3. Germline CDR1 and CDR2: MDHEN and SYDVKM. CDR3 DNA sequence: TGTGCCAGCAGTTTAGGGGACAGAGATAATTCACCCCTCCACTTT. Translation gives CASSLGDRDNSPLHF. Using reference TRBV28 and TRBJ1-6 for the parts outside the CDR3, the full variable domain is DVKVTQSSRYLVKRTGEKVFLECVQDMDHENMFWYRQDPGLGLRLIYFSYDVKMKEKGDIPEGYSVSREKKERFSLILESASTNQTSMYLCASSLGDRDNSPLHFGNGTRLTVT.

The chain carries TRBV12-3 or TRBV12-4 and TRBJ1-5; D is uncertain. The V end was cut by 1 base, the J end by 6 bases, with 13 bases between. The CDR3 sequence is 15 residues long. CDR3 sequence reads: CASSLVGGLSQPQHF. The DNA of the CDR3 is TGTGCCAGCAGTTTAGTGGGAGGGCTGAGTCAGCCCCAGCATTTT.

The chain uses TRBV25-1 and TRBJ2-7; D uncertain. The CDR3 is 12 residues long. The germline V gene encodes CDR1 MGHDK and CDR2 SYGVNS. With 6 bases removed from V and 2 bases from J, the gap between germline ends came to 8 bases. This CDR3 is CASRGTTYEQYF. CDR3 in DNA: TGTGCCAGCAGAGGAACAACCTACGAGCAGTACTTC.

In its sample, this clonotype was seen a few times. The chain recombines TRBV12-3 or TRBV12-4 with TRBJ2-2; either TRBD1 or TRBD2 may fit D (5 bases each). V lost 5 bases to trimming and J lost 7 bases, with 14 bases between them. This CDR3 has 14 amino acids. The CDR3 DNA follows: TGTGCCAGCAGTACCTTACCTGGGGGCGGGGAGCTGTTTTTT. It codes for CASSTLPGGGELFF.

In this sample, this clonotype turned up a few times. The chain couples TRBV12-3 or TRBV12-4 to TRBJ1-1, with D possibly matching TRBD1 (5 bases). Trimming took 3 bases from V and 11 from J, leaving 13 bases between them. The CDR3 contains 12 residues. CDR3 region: CASSFTGRGAFF. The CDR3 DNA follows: TGTGCCAGCAGTTTTACGGGGCGTGGGGCTTTCTTT.

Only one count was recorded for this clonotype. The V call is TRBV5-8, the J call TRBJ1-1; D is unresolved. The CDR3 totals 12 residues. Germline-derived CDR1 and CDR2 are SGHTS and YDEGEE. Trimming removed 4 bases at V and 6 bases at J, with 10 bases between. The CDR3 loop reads CASSLVFAEAFF. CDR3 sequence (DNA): TGTGCCAGCAGCCTCGTGTTTGCTGAAGCTTTCTTT.

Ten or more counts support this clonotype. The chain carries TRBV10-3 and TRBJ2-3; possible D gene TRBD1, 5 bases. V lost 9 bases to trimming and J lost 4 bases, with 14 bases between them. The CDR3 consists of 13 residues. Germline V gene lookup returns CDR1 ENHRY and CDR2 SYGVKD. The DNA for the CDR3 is TGTGCCATTCAAGGGGCAGCCTCAGATACGCAGTATTTT. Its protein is CAIQGAASDTQYF.

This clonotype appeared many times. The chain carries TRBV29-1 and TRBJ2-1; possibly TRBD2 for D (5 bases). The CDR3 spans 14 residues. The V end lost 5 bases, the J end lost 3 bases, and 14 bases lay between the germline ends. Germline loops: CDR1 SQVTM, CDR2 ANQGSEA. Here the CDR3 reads CSVSSGGGYNEQFF. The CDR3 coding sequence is TGCAGCGTTTCTTCCGGAGGAGGCTACAATGAGCAGTTCTTC.

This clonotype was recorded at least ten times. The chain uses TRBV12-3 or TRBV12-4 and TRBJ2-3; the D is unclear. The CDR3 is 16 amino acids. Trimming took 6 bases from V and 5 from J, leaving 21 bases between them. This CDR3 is CASSPSGPFVEDTQYF. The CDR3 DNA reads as TGTGCCAGCAGCCCATCAGGCCCTTTCGTTGAAGATACGCAGTATTTT.

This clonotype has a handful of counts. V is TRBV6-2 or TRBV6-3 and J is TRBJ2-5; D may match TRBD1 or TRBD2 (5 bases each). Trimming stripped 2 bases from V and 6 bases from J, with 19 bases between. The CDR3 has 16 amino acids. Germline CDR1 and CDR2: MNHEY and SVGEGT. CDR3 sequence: CASSYAATGLPKTQYF. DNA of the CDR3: TGTGCCAGCAGTTACGCAGCTACAGGACTCCCGAAGACCCAGTACTTC.

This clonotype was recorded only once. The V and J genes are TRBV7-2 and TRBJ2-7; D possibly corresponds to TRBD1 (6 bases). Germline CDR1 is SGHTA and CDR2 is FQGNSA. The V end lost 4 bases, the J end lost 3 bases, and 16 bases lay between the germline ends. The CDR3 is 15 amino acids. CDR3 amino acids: CASSSTGTPYYEQYF. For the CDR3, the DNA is TGTGCCAGCAGCTCCACCGGGACACCCTACTACGAGCAGTACTTC.